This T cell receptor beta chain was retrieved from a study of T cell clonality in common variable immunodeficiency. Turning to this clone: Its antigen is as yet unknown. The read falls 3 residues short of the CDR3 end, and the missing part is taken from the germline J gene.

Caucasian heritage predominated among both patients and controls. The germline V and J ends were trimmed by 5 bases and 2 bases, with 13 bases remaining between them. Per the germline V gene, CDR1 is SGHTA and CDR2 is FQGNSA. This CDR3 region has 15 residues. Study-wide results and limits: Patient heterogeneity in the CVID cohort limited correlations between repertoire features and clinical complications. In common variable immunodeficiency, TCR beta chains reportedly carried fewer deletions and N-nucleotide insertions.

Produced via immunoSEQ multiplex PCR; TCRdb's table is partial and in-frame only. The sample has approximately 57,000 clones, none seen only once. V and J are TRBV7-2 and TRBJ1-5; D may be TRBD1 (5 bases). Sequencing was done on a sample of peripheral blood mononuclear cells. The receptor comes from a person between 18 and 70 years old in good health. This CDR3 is CASSVDSWGNQPQHF. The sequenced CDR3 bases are TGTGCCAGCAGCGTCGACAGTTGGGGCAATCAGCCC.